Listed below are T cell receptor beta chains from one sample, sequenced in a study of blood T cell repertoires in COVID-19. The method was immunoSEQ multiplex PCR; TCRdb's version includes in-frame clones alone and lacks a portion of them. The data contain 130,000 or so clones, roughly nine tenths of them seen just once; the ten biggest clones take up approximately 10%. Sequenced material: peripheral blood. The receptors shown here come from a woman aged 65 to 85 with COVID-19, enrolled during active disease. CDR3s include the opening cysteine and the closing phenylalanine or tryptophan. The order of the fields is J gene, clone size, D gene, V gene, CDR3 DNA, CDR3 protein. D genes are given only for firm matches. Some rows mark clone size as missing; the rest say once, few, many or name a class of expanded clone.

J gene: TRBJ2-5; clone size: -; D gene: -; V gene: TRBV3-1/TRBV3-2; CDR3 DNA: TGTGCCAGCAGCCAAGGGGCCGGGGTCAGGGAGACCCAGTACTTC; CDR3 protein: CASSQGAGVRETQYF
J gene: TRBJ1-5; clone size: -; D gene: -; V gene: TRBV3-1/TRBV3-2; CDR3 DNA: TGTGCCAGCAGCCAAGGTGAGGTTGGGCCCCAGCATTTT; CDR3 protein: CASSQGEVGPQHF
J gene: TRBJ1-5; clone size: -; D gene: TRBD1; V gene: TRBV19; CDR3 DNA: TGTGCCAGTAGATCGGGGGACAGGAGCAATCAGCCCCAGCATTTT; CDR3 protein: CASRSGDRSNQPQHF
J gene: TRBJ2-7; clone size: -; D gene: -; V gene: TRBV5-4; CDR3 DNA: TGTGCCAGCAGCTTGGCCGGCGGTCCCTACGAGCAGTACTTC; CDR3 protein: CASSLAGGPYEQYF
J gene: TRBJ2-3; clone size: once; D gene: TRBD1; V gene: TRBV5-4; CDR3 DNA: TGTGCCAGCAGCTCGCCGGGACAGGTTCTAGATACGCAGTATTTT; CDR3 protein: CASSSPGQVLDTQYF
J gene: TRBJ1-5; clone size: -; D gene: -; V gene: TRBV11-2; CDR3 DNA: TGTGCCAGCAGCTCAAATCGGGGTCAGCCCCAGCATTTT; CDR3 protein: CASSSNRGQPQHF
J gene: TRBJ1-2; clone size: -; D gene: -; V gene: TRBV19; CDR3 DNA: TGTGCCACCTCTCCCAGGGAACGGTGGGGCTACACCTTC; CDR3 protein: CATSPRERWGYTF
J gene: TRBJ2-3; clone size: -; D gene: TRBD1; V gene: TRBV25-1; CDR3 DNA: TGTGCCAGCAAAGCGAGGACAGGAGTAGATACGCAGTATTTT; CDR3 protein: CASKARTGVDTQYF
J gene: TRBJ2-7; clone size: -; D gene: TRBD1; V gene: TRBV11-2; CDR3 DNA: TGTGCCAGCAACCCAGGACAGGGAGTAATATGGTCGGAGCAGTACTTC; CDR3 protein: CASNPGQGVIWSEQYF
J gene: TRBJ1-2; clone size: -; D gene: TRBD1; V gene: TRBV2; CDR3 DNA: TGTGCCAGCGCGTTCTGGACAGGGGGCCGTGGCTACACCTTC; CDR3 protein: CASAFWTGGRGYTF
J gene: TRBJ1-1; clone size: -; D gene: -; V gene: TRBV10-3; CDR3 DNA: TGTGCCATCAGTGAGTCGGGATTGACAGGTAGCTCTGAAGCTTTCTTT; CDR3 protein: CAISESGLTGSSEAFF
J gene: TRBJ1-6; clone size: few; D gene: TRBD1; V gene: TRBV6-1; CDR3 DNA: TGTGCCAGCAGTGAAGCGACAGGGGCGAGGAATTCACCCCTCCACTTT; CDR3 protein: CASSEATGARNSPLHF
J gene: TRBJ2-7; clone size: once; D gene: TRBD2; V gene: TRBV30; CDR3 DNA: TGTGCCTCCGCCCCGGGGGGGGGTGAAGGGCAGTACTTC; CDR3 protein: CASAPGGGEGQYF
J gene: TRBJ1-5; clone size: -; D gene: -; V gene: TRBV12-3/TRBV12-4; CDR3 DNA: TGTGCCAGCAGCCTCAATCAGCCCCAGCATTTT; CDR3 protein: CASSLNQPQHF
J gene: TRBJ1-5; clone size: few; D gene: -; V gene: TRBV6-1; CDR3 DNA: TGTGCCAGCAGTGAACCCTATTATAGCAATCAGCCCCAGCATTTT; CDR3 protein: CASSEPYYSNQPQHF
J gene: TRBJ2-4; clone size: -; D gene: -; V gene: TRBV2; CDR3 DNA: TGTGCCAGCAGTGATGACGGGTGGATAAACATTCAGTACTTC; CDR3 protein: CASSDDGWINIQYF
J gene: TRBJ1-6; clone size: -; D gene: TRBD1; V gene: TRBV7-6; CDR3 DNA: TGTGCCAGCAGCTTTCTGACGGGTTCGAGGGACAGGCCGTTCTTTTTCAATTCACCCCTCCACTTT; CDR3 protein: CASSFLTGSRDRPFFFNSPLHF
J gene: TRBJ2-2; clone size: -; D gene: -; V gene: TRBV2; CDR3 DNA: TGTGCCAGCAGTGTTATTGGCAGGGGGGCCACCGGGGAGCTGTTTTTT; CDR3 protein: CASSVIGRGATGELFF
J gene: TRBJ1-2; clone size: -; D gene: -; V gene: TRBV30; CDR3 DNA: TGTGCCTGGAGTGTGTACCCAGGGGCGGGTGGCTACACCTTC; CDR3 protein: CAWSVYPGAGGYTF
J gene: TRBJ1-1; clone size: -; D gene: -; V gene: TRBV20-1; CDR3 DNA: TGCAGTGCTAGTATGAGGCAGGGGTACGGAGCTTTCTTT; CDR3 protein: CSASMRQGYGAFF
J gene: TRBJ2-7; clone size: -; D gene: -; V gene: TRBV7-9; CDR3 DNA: TGTGCCAGCAGCCCCCTAGCCTCCTACGAGCAGTACTTC; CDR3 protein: CASSPLASYEQYF
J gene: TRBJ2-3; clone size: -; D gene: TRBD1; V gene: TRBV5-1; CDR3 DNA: TGCGCCAGCAGTCGCGGAAGGGGGCTGGATACGCAGTATTTT; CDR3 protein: CASSRGRGLDTQYF
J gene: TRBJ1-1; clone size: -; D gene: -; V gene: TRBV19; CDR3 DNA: TGTGCCAGTAGCGTCGGACAGATGAACACTGAAGCTTTCTTT; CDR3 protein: CASSVGQMNTEAFF
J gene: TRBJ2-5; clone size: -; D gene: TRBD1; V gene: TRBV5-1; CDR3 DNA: TGCGCCAGCAGCTTGGCCGGACAGGGGTTGGAGACCCAGTACTTC; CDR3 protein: CASSLAGQGLETQYF
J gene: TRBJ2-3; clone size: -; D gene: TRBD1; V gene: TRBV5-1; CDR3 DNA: TGCGCCAGCAGCTTGGGACAGGGCGCAGACACGCAGTATTTT; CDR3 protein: CASSLGQGADTQYF
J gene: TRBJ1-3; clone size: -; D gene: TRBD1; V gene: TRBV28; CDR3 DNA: TGTGCCAGCAGTCGCCGGACAGGCCGTCCTGGAAACACCATATATTTT; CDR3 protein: CASSRRTGRPGNTIYF
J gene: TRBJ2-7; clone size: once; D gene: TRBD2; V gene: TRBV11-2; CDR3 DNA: TGTGCCAGCAGCTTAGACACTAGCGGATATTACGAGCAGTACTTC; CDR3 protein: CASSLDTSGYYEQYF
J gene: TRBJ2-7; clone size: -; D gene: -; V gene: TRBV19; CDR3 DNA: TGTGCCAGTAGTATCACCGGGGACACCTACGAGCAGTACTTC; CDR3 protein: CASSITGDTYEQYF
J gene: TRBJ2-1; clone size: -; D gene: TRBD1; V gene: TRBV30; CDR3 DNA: TGTGCCTGGAGTAGAGGACAGGGGATGGATGAGCAGTTCTTC; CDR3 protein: CAWSRGQGMDEQFF
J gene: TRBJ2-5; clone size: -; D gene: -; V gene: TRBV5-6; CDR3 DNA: TGTGCCAGCAGCCGAGGTTCGGGGGGCGCAGGTATTGAGACCCAGTACTTC; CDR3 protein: CASSRGSGGAGIETQYF
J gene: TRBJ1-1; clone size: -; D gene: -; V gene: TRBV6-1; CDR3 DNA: TGTGCCAGCAGTGAGCGTTACACTGAAGCTTTCTTT; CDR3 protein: CASSERYTEAFF
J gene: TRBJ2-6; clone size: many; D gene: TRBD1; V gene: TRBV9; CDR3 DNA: TGTGCCAGCAGCGTCGGACAGGGGACCTCTGGGGCCAACGTCCTGACTTTC; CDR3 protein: CASSVGQGTSGANVLTF
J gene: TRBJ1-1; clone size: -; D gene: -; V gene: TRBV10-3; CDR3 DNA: TGTGCCATCAGTGCCAGGGCCGGAACAGGGAACACTGAAGCTTTCTTT; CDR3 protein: CAISARAGTGNTEAFF
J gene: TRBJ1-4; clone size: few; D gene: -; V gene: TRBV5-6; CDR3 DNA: TGTGCCAGCAGCTTTACAGGGAGGGCTAATGAAAAACTGTTTTTT; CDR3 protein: CASSFTGRANEKLFF
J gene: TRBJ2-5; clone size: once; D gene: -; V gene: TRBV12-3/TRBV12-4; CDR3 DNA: TGTGCCAGCAGTTTAAGTCGGTGGGAGACCCAGTACTTC; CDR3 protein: CASSLSRWETQYF
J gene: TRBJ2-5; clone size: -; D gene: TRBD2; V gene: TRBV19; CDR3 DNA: TGTGCCAGTAGTATTAACCTAGCGGGGGGGCCGGAGACCCAGTACTTC; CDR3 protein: CASSINLAGGPETQYF
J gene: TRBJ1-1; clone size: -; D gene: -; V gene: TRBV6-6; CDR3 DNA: TGTGCCAGCCGCCGGGTGACGGTTGATGAAGCTTTCTTT; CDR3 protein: CASRRVTVDEAFF
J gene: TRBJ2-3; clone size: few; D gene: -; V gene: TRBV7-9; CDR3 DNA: TGTGCCAGCAGCTTAGTAGTTTGGACAGAAAGCACAGATACGCAGTATTTT; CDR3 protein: CASSLVVWTESTDTQYF
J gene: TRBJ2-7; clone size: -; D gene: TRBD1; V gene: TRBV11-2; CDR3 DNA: TGTGCCAGCAGCTCGGGACAGGGTGGGATCGGGCAGTACTTC; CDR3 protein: CASSSGQGGIGQYF
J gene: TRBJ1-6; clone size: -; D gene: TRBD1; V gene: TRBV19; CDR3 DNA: TGTGCCAGTAGACCCGACAGGGATTATAATTCACCCCTCCACTTT; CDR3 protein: CASRPDRDYNSPLHF
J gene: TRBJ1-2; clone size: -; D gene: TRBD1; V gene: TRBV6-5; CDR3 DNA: TGTGCCAGCAGCCACCACAGGGGCCCTCTTGGTGGCTACACCTTC; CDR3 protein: CASSHHRGPLGGYTF
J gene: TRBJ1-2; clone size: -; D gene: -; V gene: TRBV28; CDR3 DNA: TGTGCCAGCAGCCCGAGGAGAGGGCGCCCCCAGGATGGCTACACCTTC; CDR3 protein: CASSPRRGRPQDGYTF
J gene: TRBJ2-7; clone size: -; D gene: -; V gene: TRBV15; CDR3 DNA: TGTGCCACCAGCAGAGTGGCTAGGGGTTCCTACGAGCAGTACTTC; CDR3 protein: CATSRVARGSYEQYF
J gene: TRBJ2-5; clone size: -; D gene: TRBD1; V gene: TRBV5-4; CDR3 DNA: TGTGCCAGCAGCCCTGCCGGGACAGGGGGGCGAGAGACCCAGTACTTC; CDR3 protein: CASSPAGTGGRETQYF
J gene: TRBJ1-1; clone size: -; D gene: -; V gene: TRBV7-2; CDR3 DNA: TGTGCCAGCAGCAAACCACGCGGGAACACTGAAGCTTTCTTT; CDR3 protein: CASSKPRGNTEAFF
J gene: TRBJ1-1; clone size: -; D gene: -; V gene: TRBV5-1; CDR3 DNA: TGCGCCAGCAGCTTGGTTCCGGGGGTGGCCGGGGACACTGAAGCTTTCTTT; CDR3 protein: CASSLVPGVAGDTEAFF
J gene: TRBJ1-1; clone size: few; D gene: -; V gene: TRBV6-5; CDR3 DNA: TGTGCCAGCGACAACCGGAACACTGAAGCTTTCTTT; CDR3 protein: CASDNRNTEAFF
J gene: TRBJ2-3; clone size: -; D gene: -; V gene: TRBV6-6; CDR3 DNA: TGTGCCAGCAGTCCCCGGGAGATGGGTAAGAGCACAGATACGCAGTATTTT; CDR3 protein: CASSPREMGKSTDTQYF
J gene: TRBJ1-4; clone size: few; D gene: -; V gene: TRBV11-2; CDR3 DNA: TGTGCCAGCAGCCAAGGCCGACAGAGATCGAATGAAAAACTGTTTTTT; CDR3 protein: CASSQGRQRSNEKLFF
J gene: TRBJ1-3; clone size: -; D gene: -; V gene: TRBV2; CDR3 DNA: TGTGCCAGCAGTGAAGATGCGCTTTCTGGAAACACCATATATTTT; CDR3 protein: CASSEDALSGNTIYF